This TCR beta chain was identified in a study of blood T cell repertoires in COVID-19. Assay used: immunoSEQ multiplex PCR; TCRdb lists only in-frame clones, some missing. The profile shows about 71,000 clones, 65% to 80% of them singletons. Deletions cut 0 bases from V and 7 bases from J, with 13 bases between. This CDR3 spans 15 amino acids. Germline CDR1 LGHNA, CDR2 YSLEER. This TCR came from a woman at least 80 years old with active or convalescent COVID-19. Sequencing was carried out using peripheral blood. The V gene is TRBV4-3, the J gene TRBJ1-5, with a tentative D call TRBD1 (5 bases). CDR3 region: CASSQDRDRGQPQHF. In DNA form, the CDR3 reads TGCGCCAGCAGCCAAGACAGGGATCGTGGCCAGCCCCAGCATTTT.